This T cell receptor (beta chain) came from a study of cytomegalovirus exposure and HLA in healthy donors. Points from the study as a whole: The authors listed over 150 TCR beta chains as cytomegalovirus-associated. As a later analysis revealed, the rate of TCR association differed by HLA locus, with DRB1 most and HLA-C fewest. Diagnosis of cytomegalovirus status made by the classifier reportedly showed high specificity and sensitivity.

V trimming: 5 bases; J trimming: 3 bases; junction bases outside the gene matches: 7. CDR1 is MNHEY, CDR2 SVGAGI, per germline. This CDR3 region has 15 residues. The PCR employed 60 Vbeta primers together with 13 Jbeta primers. The protocol was immunoSEQ multiplex PCR, while the TCRdb copy is restricted to in-frame clones and leaves out a portion. The data show 130,000 or so clones, roughly three quarters seen once. At sampling all donors were nominally healthy, likely with unrecorded immune exposures. Concerning this clone: The antigen is undetermined.

The sample comprised PBMCs. This sequence joins TRBV6-5 and TRBJ2-7, with 10 bases lining up with TRBD2. This TCR derives from a woman between 18 and 30 years old in good health and CMV-seronegative. The CDR3 sequence: CASSRGTSVFYEQYF. CDR3 coding DNA: TGTGCCAGCAGTCGGGGGACTAGCGTCTTCTACGAGCAGTACTTC.